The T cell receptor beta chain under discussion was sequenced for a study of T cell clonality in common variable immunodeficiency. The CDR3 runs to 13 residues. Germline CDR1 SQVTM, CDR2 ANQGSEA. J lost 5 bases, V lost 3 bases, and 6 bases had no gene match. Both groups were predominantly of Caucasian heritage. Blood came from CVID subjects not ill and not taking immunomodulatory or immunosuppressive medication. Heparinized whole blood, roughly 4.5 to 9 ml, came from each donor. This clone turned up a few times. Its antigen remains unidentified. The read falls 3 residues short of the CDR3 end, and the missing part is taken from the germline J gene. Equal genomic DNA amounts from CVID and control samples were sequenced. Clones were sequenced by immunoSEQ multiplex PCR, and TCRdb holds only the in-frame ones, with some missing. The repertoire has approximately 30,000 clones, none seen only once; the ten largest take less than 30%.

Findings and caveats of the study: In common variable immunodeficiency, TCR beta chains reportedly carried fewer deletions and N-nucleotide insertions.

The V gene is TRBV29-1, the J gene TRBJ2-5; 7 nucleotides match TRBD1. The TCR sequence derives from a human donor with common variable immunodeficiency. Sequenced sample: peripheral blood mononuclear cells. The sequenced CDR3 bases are TGCAGCGTTGAGACAGGGAATGCGGAGACC. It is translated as CSVETGNAET. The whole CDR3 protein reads CSVETGNAETQYF.